The next 4 T cell receptor beta chains were all read from a single sample in a study of cytomegalovirus exposure and HLA in healthy donors. Amplification used 60 Vbeta primers and 13 Jbeta primers. This table comes from immunoSEQ multiplex PCR, and its TCRdb copy is limited to in-frame clones, with some not included. The sample contains about 130,000 clones, around 81% of which appear only once. The specimen was PBMCs. The origin of the receptors is a woman between 50 and 59 years old in good health and CMV-seronegative.

The chain couples TRBV27 to TRBJ2-3; D not resolved. The CDR3 is 14 residues long. Looked up from germline, CDR1 is MNHEY and CDR2 is SMNVEV (reference sequence). V was trimmed by 2 bases and J by 0 bases, leaving 6 bases between them. CDR3 in amino acids: CASSLEVSTDTQYF. The CDR3 DNA reads as TGTGCCAGCAGTTTAGAGGTCAGCACAGATACGCAGTATTTT.

This clone was seen a handful of times. The chain is built from TRBV30 and TRBJ1-2, with D possibly being TRBD1 (5 bases). This CDR3 is 15 amino acids long. V dropped 0 bases and J dropped 2 bases, with 13 bases sitting between them. Per germline, CDR1 GTSNPN and CDR2 SVGIG (reference sequence). As DNA, the CDR3 is TGTGCCTGGAGTGTTGGCTTCGGGGGAAACTATGGCTACACCTTC. Translating it yields CAWSVGFGGNYGYTF.

This clone was recorded a few times. CDR3 sequence: CASSLTSTGANTEAFF. The CDR3 DNA is TGCGCCAGCAGCTTAACATCGACAGGGGCAAACACTGAAGCTTTCTTT. The chain employs TRBV5-1 and TRBJ1-1, with 8 bases lining up with TRBD1. This CDR3 contains 16 residues. Germline lookup yields CDR1 SGHRS and CDR2 YFSETQ. Trimming removed 2 bases from V and 2 bases from J; junction bases left unmatched: 8.

In DNA form, the CDR3 reads TGTGCCAGTAGTACTTCCGGGACAGCAAAGACCCAGTACTTC. This sequence encodes CASSTSGTAKTQYF. The chain links TRBV19 to TRBJ2-5, with TRBD1 matching 7 bases. The V and J ends lost 4 bases and 6 bases, in that order; junction bases with no gene match: 8. The CDR3 contains 14 residues. CDR1 is LNHDA and CDR2 is SQIVND in the germline V gene (reference sequence).